This paragraph covers one T cell receptor beta chain sequence. These data come from a study of molecular identifiers for immune sequencing clone quantification. Study information: In replicates, RNA from approximately 20,000 or 100,000 naive CD8 cells was split five ways, four sequenced.

Naive CD8 T cells were picked out by sorting for CD8+CD4-CCR7+CD45RA+. TCRdb re-derived calls from the PCR reads in MiXCR, one entry per CDR3 protein. The table has about half a million distinct CDR3 sequences, about 25% seen once. Germline V gives CDR1 SGHVS, CDR2 FNYEAQ. V gave up 3 bases and J gave up 7 bases; unmatched junction bases: 9. The CDR3 is made up of 16 amino acids. The sequence derives from a human donor in good health. Some libraries in this study had Jurkat cell RNA spiked in. The sequencing input was naive CD8+ T cells from blood, with Jurkat cell RNA spiked in. Stated subset: FACS-sorted CD8+CD4-CCR7+CD45RA+ naive T cells. The chain couples TRBV7-6 to TRBJ2-1, with 10 bases lining up with TRBD2. The CDR3 nucleotides read TGTGCCAGCAGCTTTGATAGCGGGAGGATCTGGAATGAGCAGTTCTTC. Its protein is CASSFDSGRIWNEQFF.